This TCR beta chain was identified in a study of metastatic and nonmetastatic thyroid tumors. About the research overall: A comparison of repertoires was made across blood and tumor or nodule tissue from malignant and benign thyroid patients.

Source study methods: To classify distant metastasis in papillary thyroid cancer, a model was built from CDR3 differences across clinicopathological groups. TCRdb re-analyzed the PCR reads through MiXCR. The V and J calls were not made by the authors but by TCRdb's processing. The sample includes over 15,000 clones, about 28% of them seen just once. V lost 2 bases to trimming and J lost 10 bases, with 12 bases between them. The germline V gene has CDR1 GTSNPN and CDR2 SVGIG (reference sequence). The CDR3 is 12 residues long. Nobody among the patients had been given any treatment before thyroid surgery. Study-wide results and caveats: Reportedly, malignant thyroid tumors had significantly higher TCR beta diversity than benign nodules, in blood and tumor.

This clone has a count of ten or more. Its target is unknown. This receptor was obtained from a female donor with papillary thyroid cancer or a benign thyroid nodule (not recorded which). Some clones in this sample may be carry-over from other donors' samples. Sequenced input: blood. The chain is built from TRBV30 and TRBJ2-1; unclear D gene. The CDR3 coding sequence is TGTGCCTGGAGTTATGGTGAACTGGAGCAGTTCTTC. It encodes CAWSYGELEQFF.